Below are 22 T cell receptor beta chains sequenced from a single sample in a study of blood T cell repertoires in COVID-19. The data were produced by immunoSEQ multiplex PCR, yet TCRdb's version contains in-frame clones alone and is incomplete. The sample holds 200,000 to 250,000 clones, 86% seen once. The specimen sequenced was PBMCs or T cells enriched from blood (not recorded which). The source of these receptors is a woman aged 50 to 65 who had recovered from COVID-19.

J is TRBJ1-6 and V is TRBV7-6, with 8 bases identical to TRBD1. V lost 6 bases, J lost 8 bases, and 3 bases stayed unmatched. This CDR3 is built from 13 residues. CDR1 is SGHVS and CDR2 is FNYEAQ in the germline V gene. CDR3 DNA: TGTGCCAGCAGACAGGGGGTGGATTCACCCCTCCACTTT. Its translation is CASRQGVDSPLHF.

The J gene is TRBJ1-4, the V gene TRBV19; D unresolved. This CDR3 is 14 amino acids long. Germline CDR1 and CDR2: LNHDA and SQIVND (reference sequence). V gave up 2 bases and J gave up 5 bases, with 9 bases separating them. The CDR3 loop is CASSIRTLNEKLFF. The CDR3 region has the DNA TGTGCCAGTAGTATACGGACTCTCAATGAAAAACTGTTTTTT.

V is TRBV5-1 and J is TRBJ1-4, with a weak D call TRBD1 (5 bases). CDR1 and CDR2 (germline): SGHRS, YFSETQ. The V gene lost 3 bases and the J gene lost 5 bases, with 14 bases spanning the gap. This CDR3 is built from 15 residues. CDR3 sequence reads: CASSSGDVRNEKLFF. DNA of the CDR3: TGCGCCAGCAGCTCGGGGGACGTCCGGAATGAAAAACTGTTTTTT. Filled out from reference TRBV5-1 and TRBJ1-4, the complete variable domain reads KAGVTQTPRYLIKTRGQQVTLSCSPISGHRSVSWYQQTPGQGLQFLFEYFSETQRNKGNFPGRFSGRQFSNSRSEMNVSTLELGDSALYLCASSSGDVRNEKLFFGSGTQLSVL.

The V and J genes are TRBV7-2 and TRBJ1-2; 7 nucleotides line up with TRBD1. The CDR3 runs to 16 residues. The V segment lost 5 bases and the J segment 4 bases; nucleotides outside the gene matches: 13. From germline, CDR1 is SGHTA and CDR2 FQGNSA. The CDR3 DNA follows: TGTGCCAGCAGCCAAGTAGGGACAGAGTCCCCCTATGGCTACACCTTC. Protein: CASSQVGTESPYGYTF.

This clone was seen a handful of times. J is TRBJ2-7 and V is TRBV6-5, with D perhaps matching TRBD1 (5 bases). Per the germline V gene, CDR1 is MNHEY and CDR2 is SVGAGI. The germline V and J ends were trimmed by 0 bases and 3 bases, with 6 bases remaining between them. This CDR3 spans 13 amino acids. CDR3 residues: CASSYSTVYEQYF. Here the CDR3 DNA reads TGTGCCAGCAGTTACTCGACAGTCTACGAGCAGTACTTC.

CDR3 sequence (DNA): TGTGCCAGCTCACCAACCGGGACTGAGCAGTACTTC. It codes for CASSPTGTEQYF. V and J are TRBV18 and TRBJ2-7; tentative D call: TRBD2 (6 bases). Germline CDR1 KGHSH, CDR2 LQKENI. V lost 2 bases and J lost 7, with 9 bases in between. The CDR3 extends over 12 amino acids.

CDR3 in DNA: TGTGCCTGGAGACTGCCCACCGCGGGGAGACCCTATAATTCACCCCTCCACTTT. It codes for CAWRLPTAGRPYNSPLHF. The rearrangement joins TRBV30 to TRBJ1-6; D uncertain. There are 18 residues in the CDR3. Trimming removed 3 bases from V and 2 bases from J, with 20 bases in between. Germline-derived CDR1 and CDR2 are GTSNPN and SVGIG (reference sequence).

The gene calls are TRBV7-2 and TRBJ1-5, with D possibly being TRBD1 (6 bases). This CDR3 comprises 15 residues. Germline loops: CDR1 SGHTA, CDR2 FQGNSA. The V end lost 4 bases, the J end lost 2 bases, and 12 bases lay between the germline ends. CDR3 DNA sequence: TGTGCCAGCAGCTGGACAGTTCAGGGCAATCAGCCCCAGCATTTT. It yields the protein CASSWTVQGNQPQHF.

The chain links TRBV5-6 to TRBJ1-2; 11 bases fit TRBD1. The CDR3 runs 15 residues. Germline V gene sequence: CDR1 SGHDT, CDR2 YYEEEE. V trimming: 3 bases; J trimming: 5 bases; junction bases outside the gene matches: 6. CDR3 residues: CASSSPGQGAYGYTF. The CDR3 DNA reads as TGTGCCAGCAGCTCCCCAGGACAGGGGGCATATGGCTACACCTTC.

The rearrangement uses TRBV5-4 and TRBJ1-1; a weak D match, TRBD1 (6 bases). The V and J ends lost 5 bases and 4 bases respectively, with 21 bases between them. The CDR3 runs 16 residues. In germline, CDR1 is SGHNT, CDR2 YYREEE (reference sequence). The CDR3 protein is CASRIATGGRATEAFF. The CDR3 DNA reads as TGTGCCAGCAGGATCGCTACGGGGGGGCGCGCCACTGAAGCTTTCTTT.

The CDR3 DNA reads TGTGCCAGCAGTCCCCGGGTCTTTCAGCCCCAGCATTTT. This codes for CASSPRVFQPQHF. The chain recombines TRBV12-3 or TRBV12-4 with TRBJ1-5; the D is unclear. The V gene lost 5 bases and the J gene lost 6 bases, with 11 bases spanning the gap. This CDR3 is 13 amino acids long.

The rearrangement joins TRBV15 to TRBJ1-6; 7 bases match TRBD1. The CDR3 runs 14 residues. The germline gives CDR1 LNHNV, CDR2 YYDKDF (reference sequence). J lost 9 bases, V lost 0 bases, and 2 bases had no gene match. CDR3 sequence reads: CATSRDRTGSPLHF. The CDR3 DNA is TGTGCCACCAGCAGAGATCGGACAGGTTCACCCCTCCACTTT.

CDR3 residues: CASSGQGNYGYTF. The CDR3 DNA is TGTGCCAGCAGTGGACAGGGTAACTATGGCTACACCTTC. V gene TRBV12-3 or TRBV12-4 combines with J gene TRBJ1-2, with TRBD1 identical over 8 bases. The CDR3 is 13 amino acids. Trimming removed 5 bases from V and 1 base from J; junction bases left unmatched: 0.

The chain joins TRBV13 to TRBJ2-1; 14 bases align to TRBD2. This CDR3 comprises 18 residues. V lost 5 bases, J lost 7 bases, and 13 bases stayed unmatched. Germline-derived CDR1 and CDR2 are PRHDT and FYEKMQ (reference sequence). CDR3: CASSQGLAGGWTDNEQFF. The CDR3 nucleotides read TGTGCCAGCAGCCAAGGACTAGCGGGAGGATGGACTGATAATGAGCAGTTCTTC. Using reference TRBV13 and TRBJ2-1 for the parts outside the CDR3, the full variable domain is AAGVIQSPRHLIKEKRETATLKCYPIPRHDTVYWYQQGPGQDPQFLISFYEKMQSDKGSIPDRFSAQQFSDYHSELNMSSLELGDSALYFCASSQGLAGGWTDNEQFFGPGTRLTVL.

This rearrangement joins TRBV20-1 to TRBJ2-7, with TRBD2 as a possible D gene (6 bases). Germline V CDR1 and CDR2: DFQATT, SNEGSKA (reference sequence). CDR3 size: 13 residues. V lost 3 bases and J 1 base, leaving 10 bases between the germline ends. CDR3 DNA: TGCAGTGCTAGTTCGGGAGCTTCCTACGAGCAGTACTTC. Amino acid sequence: CSASSGASYEQYF.

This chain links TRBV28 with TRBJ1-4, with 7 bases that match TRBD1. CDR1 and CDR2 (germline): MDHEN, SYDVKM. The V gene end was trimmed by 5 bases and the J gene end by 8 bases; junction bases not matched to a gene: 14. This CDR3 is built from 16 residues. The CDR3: CASSRQGRGLSEKLFF. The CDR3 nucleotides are TGTGCCAGCAGTCGACAGGGTCGGGGTTTGAGCGAAAAACTGTTTTTT.

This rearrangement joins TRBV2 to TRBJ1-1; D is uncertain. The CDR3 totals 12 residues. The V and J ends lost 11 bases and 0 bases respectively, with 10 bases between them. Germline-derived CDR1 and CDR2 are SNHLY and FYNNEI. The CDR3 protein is CAGEGLNTEAFF. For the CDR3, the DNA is TGTGCCGGTGAGGGCCTGAACACTGAAGCTTTCTTT. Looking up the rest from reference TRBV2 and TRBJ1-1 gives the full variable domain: EPEVTQTPSHQVTQMGQEVILRCVPISNHLYFYWYRQILGQKVEFLVSFYNNEISEKSEIFDDQFSVERPDGSNFTLKIRSTKLEDSAMYFCAGEGLNTEAFFGQGTRLTVV.

Written as DNA, the CDR3 is TGTGCCAGCAGGGGACAGGTTCCTAATTCACCCCTCCACTTT. This translates into CASRGQVPNSPLHF. This chain connects TRBV28 to TRBJ1-6, with 8 bases lining up with TRBD1. Per germline, CDR1 MDHEN and CDR2 SYDVKM. The CDR3 totals 14 residues. The V and J ends lost 6 bases and 6 bases, in that order; junction bases with no gene match: 4.

CDR3 nucleotides: TGTGCCGTCCGGGGACAGGGTCTGGATACGCAGTATTTT. This gives the protein CAVRGQGLDTQYF. The chain recombines TRBV12-3 or TRBV12-4 with TRBJ2-3; 9 bases align to TRBD1. The J segment lost 6 bases and the V segment lost 11 bases, leaving 9 bases of the junction unmatched. The CDR3 has 13 residues.

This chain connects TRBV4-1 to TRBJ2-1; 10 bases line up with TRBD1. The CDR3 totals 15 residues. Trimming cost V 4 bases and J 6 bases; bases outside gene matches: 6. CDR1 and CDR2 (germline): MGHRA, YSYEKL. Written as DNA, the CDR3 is TGCGCCAGCAGCCTAAGACGGGACAGGGGCAATGAGCAGTTCTTC. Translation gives CASSLRRDRGNEQFF.

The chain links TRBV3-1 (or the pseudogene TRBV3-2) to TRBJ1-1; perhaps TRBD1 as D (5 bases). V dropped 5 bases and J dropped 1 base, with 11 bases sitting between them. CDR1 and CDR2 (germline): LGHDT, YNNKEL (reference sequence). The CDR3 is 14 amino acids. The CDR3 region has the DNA TGTGCCAGCAGCTCCTGGGACTCGAACACTGAAGCTTTCTTT. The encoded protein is CASSSWDSNTEAFF.

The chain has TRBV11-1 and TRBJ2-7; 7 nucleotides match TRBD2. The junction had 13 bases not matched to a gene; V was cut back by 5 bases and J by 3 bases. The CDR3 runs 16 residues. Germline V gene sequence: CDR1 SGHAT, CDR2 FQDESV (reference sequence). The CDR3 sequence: CASSPPWREWIYEQYF. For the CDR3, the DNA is TGTGCCAGCAGCCCACCTTGGCGGGAGTGGATCTACGAGCAGTACTTC.